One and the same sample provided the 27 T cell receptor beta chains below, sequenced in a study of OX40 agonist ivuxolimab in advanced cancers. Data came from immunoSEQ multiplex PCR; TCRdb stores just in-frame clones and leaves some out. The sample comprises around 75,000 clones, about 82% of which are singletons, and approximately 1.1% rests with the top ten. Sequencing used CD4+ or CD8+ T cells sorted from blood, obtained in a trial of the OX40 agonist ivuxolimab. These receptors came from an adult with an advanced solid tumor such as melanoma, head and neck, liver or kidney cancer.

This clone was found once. In DNA, the CDR3 is TGTGCCACCAGCAGAGCCGGGGCCGAAGCCAAAAACATTCAGTACTTC. It is translated as CATSRAGAEAKNIQYF. This chain uses TRBV15 with TRBJ2-4, with D perhaps being TRBD1 or TRBD2 (5 bases each). V lost 1 base, J lost 0 bases, and 10 bases lay in between. This CDR3 spans 16 amino acids. The germline CDR1 and CDR2 sequences are LNHNV and YYDKDF (reference sequence).

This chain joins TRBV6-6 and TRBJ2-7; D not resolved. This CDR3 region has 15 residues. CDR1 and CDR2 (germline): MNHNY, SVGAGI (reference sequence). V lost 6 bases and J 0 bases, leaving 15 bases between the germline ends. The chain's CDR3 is CASSPVAASSYEQYF. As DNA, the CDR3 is TGTGCCAGCAGCCCCGTCGCAGCGAGCTCCTACGAGCAGTACTTC.

In DNA form, the CDR3 reads TGTGCCACCCGGGCCCCAGATACGCAGTATTTT. This encodes CATRAPDTQYF. The chain combines TRBV19 with TRBJ2-3; no clear D. Trimming stripped 10 bases from V and 4 bases from J, with 9 bases between. CDR1 is LNHDA and CDR2 is SQIVND in the germline V gene (reference sequence). The CDR3 length is 11 residues.

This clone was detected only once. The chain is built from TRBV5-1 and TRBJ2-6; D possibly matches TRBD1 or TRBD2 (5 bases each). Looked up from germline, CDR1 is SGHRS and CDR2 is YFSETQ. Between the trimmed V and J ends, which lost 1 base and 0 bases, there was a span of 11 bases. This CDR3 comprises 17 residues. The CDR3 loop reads CASSLWGPSSGANVLTF. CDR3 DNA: TGCGCCAGCAGCTTGTGGGGACCGAGCTCTGGGGCCAACGTCCTGACTTTC.

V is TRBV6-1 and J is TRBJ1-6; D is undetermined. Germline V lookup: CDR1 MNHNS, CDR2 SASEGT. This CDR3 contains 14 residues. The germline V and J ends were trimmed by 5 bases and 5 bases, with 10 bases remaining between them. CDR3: CASSTVLHNSPLHF. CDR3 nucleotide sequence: TGTGCCAGCAGTACAGTCCTACATAATTCACCCCTCCACTTT.

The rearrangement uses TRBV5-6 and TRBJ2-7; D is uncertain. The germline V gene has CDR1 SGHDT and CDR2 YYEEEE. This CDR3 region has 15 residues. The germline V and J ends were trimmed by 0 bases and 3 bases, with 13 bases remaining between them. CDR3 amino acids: CASSLVAGKGYEQYF. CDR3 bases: TGTGCCAGCAGCTTGGTGGCAGGCAAAGGCTACGAGCAGTACTTC.

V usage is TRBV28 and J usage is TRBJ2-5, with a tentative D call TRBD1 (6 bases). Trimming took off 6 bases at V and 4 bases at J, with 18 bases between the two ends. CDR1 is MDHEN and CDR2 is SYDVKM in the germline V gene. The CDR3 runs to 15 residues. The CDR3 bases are TGTGCCAGCAGAGAAGATACAGGGAACGGAGAGACCCAGTACTTC. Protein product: CASREDTGNGETQYF.

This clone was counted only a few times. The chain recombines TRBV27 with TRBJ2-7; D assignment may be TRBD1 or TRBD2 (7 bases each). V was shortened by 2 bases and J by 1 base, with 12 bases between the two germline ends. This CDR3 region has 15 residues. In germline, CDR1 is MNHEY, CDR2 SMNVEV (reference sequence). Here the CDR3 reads CASSLSGTASYEQYF. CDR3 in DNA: TGTGCCAGCAGTTTAAGCGGGACAGCTTCCTACGAGCAGTACTTC.

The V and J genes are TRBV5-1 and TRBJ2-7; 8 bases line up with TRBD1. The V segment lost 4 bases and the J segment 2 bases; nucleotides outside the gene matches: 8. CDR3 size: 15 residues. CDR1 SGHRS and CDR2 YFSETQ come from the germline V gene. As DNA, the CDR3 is TGCGCCAGCAGCCCGGACGGACAGGGAACCTACGAGCAGTACTTC. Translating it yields CASSPDGQGTYEQYF.

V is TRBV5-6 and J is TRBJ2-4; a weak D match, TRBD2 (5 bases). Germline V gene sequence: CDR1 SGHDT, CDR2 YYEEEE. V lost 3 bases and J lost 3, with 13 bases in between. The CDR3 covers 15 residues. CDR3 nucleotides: TGTGCCAGCAGCTCCCCGGGGAGCGTCAAAAACATTCAGTACTTC. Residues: CASSSPGSVKNIQYF.

The CDR3 DNA follows: TGTGCCAGCAGCTCCAGTCGGACTAGCAGACTCTACGAGCAGTACTTC. Its translation is CASSSSRTSRLYEQYF. The rearrangement uses TRBV13 and TRBJ2-7, with 8 bases matching TRBD2. CDR1 PRHDT and CDR2 FYEKMQ come from the germline V gene (reference sequence). J was trimmed by 3 bases and V by 4 bases; bases with no gene match: 11. The CDR3 length is 16 residues.

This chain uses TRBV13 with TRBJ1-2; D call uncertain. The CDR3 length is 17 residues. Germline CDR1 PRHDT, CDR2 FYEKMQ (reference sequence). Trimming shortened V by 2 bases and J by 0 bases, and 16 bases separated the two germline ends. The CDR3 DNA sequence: TGTGCCAGCAGCTTAAGTGGCTCCGCATTTGCTAACTATGGCTACACCTTC. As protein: CASSLSGSAFANYGYTF.

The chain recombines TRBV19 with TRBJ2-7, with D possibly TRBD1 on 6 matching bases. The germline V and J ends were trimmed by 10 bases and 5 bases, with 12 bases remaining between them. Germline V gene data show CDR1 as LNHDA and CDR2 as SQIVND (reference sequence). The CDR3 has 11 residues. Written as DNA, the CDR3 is TGTGCCACTAGACACAGGGACGAGCAGTACTTC. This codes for CATRHRDEQYF.

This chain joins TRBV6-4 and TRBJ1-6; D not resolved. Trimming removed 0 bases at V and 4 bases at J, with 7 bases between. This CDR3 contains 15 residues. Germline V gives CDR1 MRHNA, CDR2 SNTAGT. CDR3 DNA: TGTGCCAGCAGTGACTCGAACGGATATAATTCACCCCTCCACTTT. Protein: CASSDSNGYNSPLHF.

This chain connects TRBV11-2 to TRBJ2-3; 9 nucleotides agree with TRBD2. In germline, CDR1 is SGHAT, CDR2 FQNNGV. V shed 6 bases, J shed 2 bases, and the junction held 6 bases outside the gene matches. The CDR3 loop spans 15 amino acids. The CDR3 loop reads CASSPSGVITDTQYF. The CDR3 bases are TGTGCCAGCAGTCCTAGCGGGGTCATCACAGATACGCAGTATTTT.

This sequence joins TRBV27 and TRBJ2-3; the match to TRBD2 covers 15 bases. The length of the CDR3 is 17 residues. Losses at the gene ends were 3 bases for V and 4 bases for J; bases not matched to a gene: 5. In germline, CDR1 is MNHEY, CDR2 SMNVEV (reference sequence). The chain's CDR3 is CASSFRTSGGVSDTQYF. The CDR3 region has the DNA TGTGCCAGCAGTTTTCGGACTAGCGGGGGGGTATCAGATACGCAGTATTTT.

CDR3: CASSTTGELFF. As DNA, the CDR3 is TGTGCCAGCAGTACCACCGGGGAGCTGTTTTTT. This chain links TRBV28 with TRBJ2-2; D not resolved. Germline V gene data show CDR1 as MDHEN and CDR2 as SYDVKM. Trimming pared 5 bases from V and 4 bases from J, leaving 2 bases between. The CDR3 consists of 11 residues.

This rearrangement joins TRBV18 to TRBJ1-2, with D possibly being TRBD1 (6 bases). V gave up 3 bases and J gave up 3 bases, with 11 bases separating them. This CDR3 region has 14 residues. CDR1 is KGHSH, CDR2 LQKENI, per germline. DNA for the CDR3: TGTGCCAGCTCACCTCGGGCAGGGGACTATGGCTACACCTTC. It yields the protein CASSPRAGDYGYTF.

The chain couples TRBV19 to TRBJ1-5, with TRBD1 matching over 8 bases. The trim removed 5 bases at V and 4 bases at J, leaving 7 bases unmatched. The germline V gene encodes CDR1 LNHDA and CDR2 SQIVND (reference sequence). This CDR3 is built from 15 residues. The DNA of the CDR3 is TGTGCCAGTAGTCACGGACAGGGTCGAAATCAGCCCCAGCATTTT. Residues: CASSHGQGRNQPQHF.

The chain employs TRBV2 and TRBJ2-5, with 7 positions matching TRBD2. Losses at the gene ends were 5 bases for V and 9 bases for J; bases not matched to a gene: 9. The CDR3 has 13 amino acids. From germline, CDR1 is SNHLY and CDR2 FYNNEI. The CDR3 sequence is CASSIYGREAQYF. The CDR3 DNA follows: TGTGCCAGCAGTATTTACGGACGGGAGGCCCAGTACTTC.

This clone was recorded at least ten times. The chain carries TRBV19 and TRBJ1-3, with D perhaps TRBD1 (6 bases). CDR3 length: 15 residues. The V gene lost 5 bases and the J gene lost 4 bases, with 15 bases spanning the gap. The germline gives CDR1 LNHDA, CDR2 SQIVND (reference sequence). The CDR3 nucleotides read TGTGCCAGTAGTTGGATCAGGGGTTCCGGAAACACCATATATTTT. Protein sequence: CASSWIRGSGNTIYF.

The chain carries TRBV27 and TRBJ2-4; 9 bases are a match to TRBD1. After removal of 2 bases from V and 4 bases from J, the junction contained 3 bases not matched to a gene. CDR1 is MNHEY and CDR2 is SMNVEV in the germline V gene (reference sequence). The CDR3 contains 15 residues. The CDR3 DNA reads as TGTGCCAGCAGTTTACCGGGGACAGGGAAAAACATTCAGTACTTC. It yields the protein CASSLPGTGKNIQYF.

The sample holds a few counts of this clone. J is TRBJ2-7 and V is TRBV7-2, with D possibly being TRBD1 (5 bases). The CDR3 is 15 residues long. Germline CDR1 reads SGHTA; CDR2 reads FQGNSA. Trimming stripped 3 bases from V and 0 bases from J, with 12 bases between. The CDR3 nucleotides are TGTGCCAGCAGCTTGGCCCAAAGGGGCTCCTACGAGCAGTACTTC. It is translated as CASSLAQRGSYEQYF.

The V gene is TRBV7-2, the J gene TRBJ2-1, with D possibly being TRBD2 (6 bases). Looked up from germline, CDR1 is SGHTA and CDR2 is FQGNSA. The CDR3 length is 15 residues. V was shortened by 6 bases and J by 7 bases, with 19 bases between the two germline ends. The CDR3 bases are TGTGCCAGCAGTACATCCGGGACGGGGAGGAATGAGCAGTTCTTC. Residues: CASSTSGTGRNEQFF.

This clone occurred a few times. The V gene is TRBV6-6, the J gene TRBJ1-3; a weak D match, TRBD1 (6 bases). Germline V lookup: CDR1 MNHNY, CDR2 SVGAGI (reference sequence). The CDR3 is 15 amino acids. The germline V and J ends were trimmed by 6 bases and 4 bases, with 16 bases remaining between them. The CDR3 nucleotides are TGTGCCAGCAGCTTTCCAGGGGTAGAAGGAAACACCATATATTTT. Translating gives CASSFPGVEGNTIYF.

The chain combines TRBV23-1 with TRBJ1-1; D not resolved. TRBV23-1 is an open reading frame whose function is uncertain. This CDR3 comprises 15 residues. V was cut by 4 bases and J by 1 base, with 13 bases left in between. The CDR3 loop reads CASSPLSAKNTEAFF. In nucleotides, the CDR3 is TGCGCCAGCAGTCCTCTTTCGGCCAAGAACACTGAAGCTTTCTTT.

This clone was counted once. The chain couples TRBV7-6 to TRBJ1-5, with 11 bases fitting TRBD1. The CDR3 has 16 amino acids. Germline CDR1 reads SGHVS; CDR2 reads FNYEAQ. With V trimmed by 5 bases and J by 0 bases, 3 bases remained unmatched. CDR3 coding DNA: TGTGCCAGCAGCGGGACAGGGGGTTATAGCAATCAGCCCCAGCATTTT. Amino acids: CASSGTGGYSNQPQHF.